Below are 5 T cell receptor beta chains sequenced from a single sample in a study of blood T cell repertoires in COVID-19. Here immunoSEQ multiplex PCR was the method, and the copy in TCRdb shows in-frame clones only, minus some. The data contain about 85,000 clones, around 80% of them seen just once; the ten biggest clones take up about 1.2%. Sequencing input: peripheral blood. The receptors stem from a woman aged 80 or over with acute or convalescent COVID-19.

The rearrangement uses TRBV5-1 and TRBJ2-1; no clear D. Trimming took off 0 bases at V and 8 bases at J, with 18 bases between the two ends. The CDR3 sequence is 16 residues long. Germline V gene lookup returns CDR1 SGHRS and CDR2 YFSETQ. CDR3 nucleotides: TGCGCCAGCAGCTTGGTAGACCCCCGGGTCGACCATGAGCAGTTCTTC. It translates to CASSLVDPRVDHEQFF.

The chain couples TRBV19 to TRBJ2-2, with a possible D match to TRBD1 (5 bases). Trimming cost V 9 bases and J 5 bases, with 10 bases left between them. Looked up from germline, CDR1 is LNHDA and CDR2 is SQIVND (reference sequence). This CDR3 contains 12 residues. CDR3 nucleotides: TGTGCCAGCAGGGTAGGGACCGGGGAGCTGTTTTTT. Encoded protein: CASRVGTGELFF.

This clone was seen a handful of times. The chain combines TRBV5-1 with TRBJ1-6; D is perhaps TRBD1 (5 bases). Trimming left V 0 bases short and J 9 bases short, with 16 bases between. The CDR3 contains 16 residues. Looked up from germline, CDR1 is SGHRS and CDR2 is YFSETQ. The CDR3 sequence is CASSLESGLSSSPLHF. CDR3 nucleotides: TGCGCCAGCAGCTTGGAATCGGGACTGAGCAGTTCACCCCTCCACTTT.

The J gene is TRBJ1-1, the V gene TRBV7-8; TRBD1 might be the D (5 bases). There are 14 residues in the CDR3. Trimming removed 3 bases at V and 4 bases at J, with 12 bases between. CDR1 is SGHVS and CDR2 is FQNEAQ in the germline V gene. The CDR3: CASSLRGGGTEAFF. The DNA of the CDR3 is TGTGCCAGCAGCTTGCGGGGCGGGGGCACTGAAGCTTTCTTT.

This clone was seen only once. V usage is TRBV29-1 and J usage is TRBJ2-7, with 8 bases matching TRBD2. This CDR3 comprises 12 residues. The V and J ends lost 4 bases and 5 bases, in that order; junction bases with no gene match: 4. Germline V gene data show CDR1 as SQVTM and CDR2 as ANQGSEA. This CDR3 reads CSVAPGGDEQYF. Here the CDR3 DNA reads TGCAGCGTTGCCCCCGGGGGGGACGAGCAGTACTTC.